These 20 T cell receptor beta chains were sequenced from one sample in a study of cytomegalovirus exposure and HLA in healthy donors. Both 60 Vbeta primers and 13 Jbeta primers went into the PCR. The table came from immunoSEQ multiplex PCR; TCRdb's copy has only in-frame clones and leaves some out. The table lists approximately 140,000 clones, over 75% of them singletons, with 1.8% in the top ten. The sequencing input was PBMCs. All receptors come from a man aged 35-49 years in good health and CMV-seronegative.

This chain's CDR3 is CASSSPSGPDEQFF. The CDR3 DNA follows: TGTGCCAGCAGCTCACCTAGCGGTCCAGATGAGCAGTTCTTC. The chain recombines TRBV5-4 with TRBJ2-1, with TRBD2 matching over 7 bases. CDR1 is SGHNT and CDR2 is YYREEE in the germline V gene (reference sequence). The CDR3 totals 14 residues. Trimming removed 3 bases from V and 8 bases from J; junction bases left unmatched: 8.

This clone came up a few times. The chain recombines TRBV6-5 with TRBJ1-3; no clear D. Germline V lookup: CDR1 MNHEY, CDR2 SVGAGI. Trimming shortened V by 5 bases and J by 1 base, and 9 bases separated the two germline ends. The CDR3 extends over 14 amino acids. Here the CDR3 DNA reads TGTGCCAGCAGTACCACAGAATCTGGAAACACCATATATTTT. The encoded protein is CASSTTESGNTIYF.

This clone was seen a single time. The V gene is TRBV7-9, the J gene TRBJ2-4; TRBD1 matches 9 bases. V shed 5 bases, J shed 5 bases, and the junction held 4 bases outside the gene matches. Germline V gene sequence: CDR1 SEHNR, CDR2 FQNEAQ (reference sequence). CDR3 length equals 14 residues. The CDR3 reads CASSPRTGENIQYF. The CDR3, as DNA: TGTGCCAGCAGCCCGAGGACAGGGGAAAACATTCAGTACTTC.

The V gene is TRBV6-4, the J gene TRBJ2-2, with TRBD1 identical over 10 bases. The J segment lost 3 bases and the V segment lost 6 bases, leaving 7 bases of the junction unmatched. CDR3 length equals 16 residues. Germline V gene sequence: CDR1 MRHNA, CDR2 SNTAGT. CDR3 coding DNA: TGTGCCAGCAGCCCGACAGGGGGCGAGGACACCGGGGAGCTGTTTTTT. Amino acid sequence: CASSPTGGEDTGELFF.

The V gene is TRBV27, the J gene TRBJ2-7; tentatively, D is TRBD1 (5 bases). Germline values: CDR1 MNHEY, CDR2 SMNVEV (reference sequence). V lost 5 bases and J lost 3, with 20 bases in between. The CDR3 is 16 residues long. The chain's CDR3 is CASSPQKVAGFYEQYF. For the CDR3, the DNA is TGTGCCAGCAGTCCCCAGAAGGTGGCAGGGTTCTACGAGCAGTACTTC.

The rearrangement uses TRBV19 and TRBJ1-5, with D tentatively TRBD1 (5 bases). CDR3 length equals 14 residues. Germline CDR1 reads LNHDA; CDR2 reads SQIVND (reference sequence). V was trimmed by 3 bases and J by 3 bases, leaving 9 bases between them. The CDR3 DNA reads TGTGCCAGTAGTATTGCAGGGAACAATCAGCCCCAGCATTTT. Protein product: CASSIAGNNQPQHF.

This rearrangement joins TRBV5-1 to TRBJ2-3; TRBD2 matches 13 bases. Germline CDR1 SGHRS, CDR2 YFSETQ. J was trimmed by 2 bases and V by 4 bases; bases with no gene match: 4. The CDR3 is made up of 16 amino acids. CDR3 sequence reads: CASSRGTSGATDTQYF. The CDR3 DNA sequence: TGCGCCAGCAGCCGAGGGACTAGCGGGGCCACAGATACGCAGTATTTT. Based on the CDR3 plus reference TRBV5-1 and TRBJ2-3, the full variable domain is KAGVTQTPRYLIKTRGQQVTLSCSPISGHRSVSWYQQTPGQGLQFLFEYFSETQRNKGNFPGRFSGRQFSNSRSEMNVSTLELGDSALYLCASSRGTSGATDTQYFGPGTRLTVL.

J is TRBJ2-7 and V is TRBV5-3; 7 nucleotides line up with TRBD1. TRBV5-3 is an open reading frame, and its role is uncertain. With V trimmed by 0 bases and J by 3 bases, 12 bases remained unmatched. The CDR3 spans 17 residues. This chain's CDR3 is CARSLDGQAQRFYEQYF. The CDR3 DNA reads TGTGCCAGAAGCTTGGATGGACAGGCCCAAAGGTTCTACGAGCAGTACTTC.

The chain has TRBV7-6 and TRBJ2-7, with 14 bases fitting TRBD2. The CDR3 consists of 19 residues. V shed 5 bases, J shed 0 bases, and the junction held 12 bases outside the gene matches. Per germline, CDR1 SGHVS and CDR2 FNYEAQ. Here the CDR3 reads CASSGRPGLAGESSYEQYF. The CDR3 DNA reads as TGTGCCAGCAGCGGACGTCCGGGACTAGCGGGAGAGAGCTCCTACGAGCAGTACTTC.

The DNA of the CDR3 is TGTGCCAGCAGTCTTGACAGGGGATCCACTGAAGCTTTCTTT. It yields the protein CASSLDRGSTEAFF. The chain recombines TRBV27 with TRBJ1-1; TRBD1 matches 8 bases. Per germline, CDR1 MNHEY and CDR2 SMNVEV (reference sequence). V trimming: 5 bases; J trimming: 4 bases; junction bases outside the gene matches: 6. The CDR3 has 14 amino acids.

The rearrangement links TRBV14 to TRBJ2-5; D is ambiguous. The CDR3 sequence is 13 residues long. CDR1 and CDR2 (germline): SGHDN, FVKESK. Trimming took 7 bases from V and 7 from J, leaving 16 bases between them. CDR3 residues: CASTPFWPGTQYF. CDR3 bases: TGTGCCAGCACCCCATTTTGGCCAGGGACCCAGTACTTC.

The chain employs TRBV27 and TRBJ2-7; tentative D call: TRBD1 (5 bases). V lost 2 bases to trimming and J lost 5 bases, with 16 bases between them. Germline V gives CDR1 MNHEY, CDR2 SMNVEV (reference sequence). This CDR3 spans 15 amino acids. The CDR3 nucleotides read TGTGCCAGCAGTTTAAGGGGCGCCGGTTTCCACGAGCAGTACTTC. Amino acid sequence: CASSLRGAGFHEQYF.

V gene TRBV28 combines with J gene TRBJ1-5, with D hard to call. V lost 11 bases, J lost 2 bases, and 13 bases lay in between. Germline V gene sequence: CDR1 MDHEN, CDR2 SYDVKM. The CDR3 runs 13 residues. The CDR3 loop is CALSGVGNQPQHF. The DNA for the CDR3 is TGTGCCCTGTCCGGAGTCGGCAATCAGCCCCAGCATTTT.

The chain carries TRBV10-3 and TRBJ2-5; 8 bases fit TRBD2. Trimming took 11 bases from V and 1 from J; bases not matched to a gene: 12. Germline V CDR1 and CDR2: ENHRY, SYGVKD. This CDR3 is 15 amino acids long. CDR3 sequence (DNA): TGTGCCGCGGCCGGGGGGGTTGGGACCCAAGAGACCCAGTACTTC. Translating it yields CAAAGGVGTQETQYF.

This clone has a single count. The chain links TRBV19 to TRBJ2-2, with D tentatively TRBD1 (5 bases). Germline CDR1 reads LNHDA; CDR2 reads SQIVND (reference sequence). V lost 7 bases and J lost 3, with 15 bases in between. CDR3 size: 15 residues. The CDR3 DNA reads TGTGCCAGTACCCACTTGGGGCTTTACACCGGGGAGCTGTTTTTT. This sequence encodes CASTHLGLYTGELFF.

V gene TRBV7-3 combines with J gene TRBJ2-3, with 9 bases fitting TRBD2. Germline CDR1 is SGHTA and CDR2 is FQGTGA. CDR3 length: 15 residues. Unmatched junction bases numbered 5, after V lost 2 bases and J lost 5 bases. The DNA for the CDR3 is TGTGCCAGCAGCTTACTCGGCGGGGGGGGAGATACGCAGTATTTT. Amino acid sequence: CASSLLGGGGDTQYF.

The chain combines TRBV7-8 with TRBJ2-7; 7 bases align to TRBD1. The CDR3 spans 14 residues. CDR1 and CDR2 from the germline V gene are SGHVS and FQNEAQ. V gave up 1 base and J gave up 2 bases; unmatched junction bases: 2. CDR3 bases: TGTGCCAGCAGCTTAGAGCAGGGGGCCTACGAGCAGTACTTC. The encoded protein is CASSLEQGAYEQYF.

V gene TRBV7-2 combines with J gene TRBJ2-7, with D tentatively TRBD1 (6 bases). Trimming pared 6 bases from V and 4 bases from J, leaving 16 bases between. The CDR3 is made up of 14 amino acids. CDR1 and CDR2 (germline): SGHTA, FQGNSA. CDR3 amino acids: CASSLGQRSYEQYF. The CDR3 nucleotides read TGTGCCAGCAGTCTTGGACAGCGATCATACGAGCAGTACTTC.

This clone showed up just a few times. The chain recombines TRBV5-1 with TRBJ2-3; no clear D gene. Per the germline V gene, CDR1 is SGHRS and CDR2 is YFSETQ. V gave up 1 base and J gave up 2 bases, with 14 bases separating them. The CDR3 has 16 residues. Here the CDR3 reads CASSLRANPNTDTQYF. The CDR3 nucleotides are TGCGCCAGCAGCTTGAGAGCTAACCCAAACACAGATACGCAGTATTTT.

The V and J genes are TRBV19 and TRBJ2-5, with D perhaps matching TRBD1 (5 bases). CDR3 length equals 14 residues. The ends were cut back, 6 bases at V and 4 bases at J, with 15 bases in the middle. Looked up from germline, CDR1 is LNHDA and CDR2 is SQIVND (reference sequence). CDR3 in amino acids: CASRGTGASETQYF. CDR3 coding DNA: TGTGCCAGTAGGGGAACTGGGGCCTCAGAGACCCAGTACTTC.